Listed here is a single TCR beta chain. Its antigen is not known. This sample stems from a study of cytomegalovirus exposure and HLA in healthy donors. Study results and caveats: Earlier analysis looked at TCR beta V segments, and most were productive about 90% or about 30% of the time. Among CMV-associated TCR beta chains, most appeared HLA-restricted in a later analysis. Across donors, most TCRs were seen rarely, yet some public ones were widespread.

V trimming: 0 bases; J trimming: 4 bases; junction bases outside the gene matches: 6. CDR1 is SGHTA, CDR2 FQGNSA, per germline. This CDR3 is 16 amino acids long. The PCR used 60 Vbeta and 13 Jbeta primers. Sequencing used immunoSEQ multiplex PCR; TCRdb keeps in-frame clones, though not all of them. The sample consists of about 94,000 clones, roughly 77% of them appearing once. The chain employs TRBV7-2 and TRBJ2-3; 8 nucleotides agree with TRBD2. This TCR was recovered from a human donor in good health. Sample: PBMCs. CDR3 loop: CASSLAPPGGADTQYF. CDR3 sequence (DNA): TGTGCCAGCAGCTTAGCGCCCCCCGGGGGGGCAGATACGCAGTATTTT.